The next 17 T cell receptor beta chains were all read from a single sample in a study of T cells in Graves' hyperthyroidism and ophthalmopathy. TCR beta CDR3 sequences were amplified from RNA transcripts. An initial round of RT-PCR targeting the TCR CDR3 relied on the HTBI primer set. Each CDR3 protein gets one entry after TCRdb re-called the multiplex PCR reads with MiXCR. Of around 760,000 distinct CDR3 sequences listed, roughly 32% are singletons. Sequenced input: blood. Receptor source: a woman aged 40 to 50 with Graves' hyperthyroidism.

This clonotype came up a few times. The chain employs TRBV5-1 and TRBJ1-6; D is unclear. The CDR3 contains 14 residues. The germline V gene has CDR1 SGHRS and CDR2 YFSETQ. V lost 2 bases and J lost 6, with 9 bases in between. The CDR3, as DNA: TGCGCCAGCAGCTTACAGCGAATTAATTCACCCCTCCACTTT. Amino acid sequence: CASSLQRINSPLHF.

This clonotype showed up many times. This chain connects TRBV20-1 to TRBJ2-6; D is unresolved. The V gene lost 1 base and the J gene lost 0 bases, with 10 bases spanning the gap. This CDR3 is built from 16 residues. The germline V gene has CDR1 DFQATT and CDR2 SNEGSKA (reference sequence). Here the CDR3 DNA reads TGCAGTGCTAGAGTTTCGTCCGCCTCTGGGGCCAACGTCCTGACTTTC. It specifies CSARVSSASGANVLTF.

This clonotype was detected many times. V gene TRBV7-8 combines with J gene TRBJ2-6; D might be TRBD1 or TRBD2, each matching 5 bases. This CDR3 region has 16 residues. Trimming cost V 1 base and J 0 bases, with 7 bases left between them. Per germline, CDR1 SGHVS and CDR2 FQNEAQ. CDR3 residues: CASSLVGASGANVLTF. In nucleotides, the CDR3 is TGTGCCAGCAGCTTAGTCGGGGCCTCTGGGGCCAACGTCCTGACTTTC. The full variable domain, in which reference TRBV7-8 and TRBJ2-6 provide the parts outside the CDR3, is GAGVSQSPRYKVAKRGQDVALRCDPISGHVSLFWYQQALGQGPEFLTYFQNEAQLDKSGLPSDRFFAERPEGSVSTLKIQRTQQEDSAVYLCASSLVGASGANVLTFGAGSRLTVL.

Remarks on this clonotype: Given the absence of the conserved phenylalanine or tryptophan at the CDR3 end, a read error is likely. It is unclear where the CDR3 begins or ends on the DNA, so no DNA is shown, and the CDR3 is as TCRdb lists it. The chain has TRBV6-1 and TRBJ1-5. The CDR3 has 13 amino acids, counting both end residues. Germline lookup yields CDR1 MNHNS and CDR2 SASEGT. The CDR3 is CASGRTSNQPRPR.

The chain is built from TRBV24-1 and TRBJ2-2, with 7 bases matching TRBD1. The CDR3 sequence is 15 residues long. CDR1 KGHDR and CDR2 SFDVKD come from the germline V gene. Trimming removed 3 bases from V and 0 bases from J; junction bases left unmatched: 0. The CDR3 sequence is CATSDGTANTGELFF. Here the CDR3 DNA reads TGTGCCACCAGTGATGGGACAGCGAACACCGGGGAGCTGTTTTTT.

This clonotype has just a few counts. The chain uses TRBV7-9 and TRBJ1-2; 8 bases are a match to TRBD1. Germline V CDR1 and CDR2: SEHNR, FQNEAQ (reference sequence). The CDR3 has 14 residues. Trimming took 5 bases from V and 1 from J; bases not matched to a gene: 3. The CDR3 reads CASSGQGHNYGYTF. As DNA, the CDR3 is TGTGCCAGCAGCGGACAGGGACATAACTATGGCTACACCTTC.

This clonotype was counted between two and nine times. The gene calls are TRBV20-1 and TRBJ1-4; TRBD1 matches at 8 bases. The CDR3 is made up of 14 amino acids. Trimming took 5 bases from V and 7 from J; bases not matched to a gene: 9. Germline-derived CDR1 and CDR2 are DFQATT and SNEGSKA (reference sequence). The CDR3 DNA follows: TGCAGTGCTTTGACAGGGGAGGATGGTGAAAAACTGTTTTTT. This sequence encodes CSALTGEDGEKLFF.

In regard to this clonotype: With a much larger clone just one base away, this may be a read error. The V gene is TRBV13, the J gene TRBJ2-7; TRBD2 agrees at 9 bases. CDR3 size: 15 residues. Looked up from germline, CDR1 is PRHDT and CDR2 is FYEKMQ (reference sequence). Written as DNA, the CDR3 is TGTGCCAGCGGACGACTAGCGGTGGGCTCCTACGAGCAGCACTTC. This encodes CASGRLAVGSYEQHF.

The chain joins TRBV10-3 to TRBJ1-6; D is uncertain. Trimming stripped 10 bases from V and 7 bases from J, with 5 bases between. CDR3 length equals 10 residues. Germline values: CDR1 ENHRY, CDR2 SYGVKD. CDR3 loop: CASGNSPLHF. For the CDR3, the DNA is TGTGCCAGCGGAAATTCACCCCTCCACTTT.

In this sample, this clonotype turned up many times. The chain joins TRBV12-3 or TRBV12-4 to TRBJ1-6, with D tentatively TRBD1 (5 bases). The V end lost 6 bases, the J end lost 5 bases, and 14 bases lay between the germline ends. CDR3 length: 15 residues. The CDR3 is CASSTGDTNNSPLHF. Written as DNA, the CDR3 is TGTGCCAGCAGCACAGGAGACACGAATAATTCACCCCTCCACTTT.

Many counts were recorded for this clonotype. The chain joins TRBV5-1 to TRBJ2-7, with TRBD1 identical over 10 bases. Germline trimming cut 0 bases from V and 3 bases from J; bases unmatched to any gene: 3. The CDR3 runs to 15 residues. Germline CDR1 SGHRS, CDR2 YFSETQ. CDR3 residues: CASSLGTGGLYEQYF. The CDR3 nucleotides read TGCGCCAGCAGCTTGGGGACAGGGGGACTCTACGAGCAGTACTTC.

The chain links TRBV6-6 to TRBJ1-1; D gene unclear. The V and J ends lost 5 bases and 3 bases respectively, with 13 bases between them. Germline assignment: CDR1 MNHNY and CDR2 SVGAGI (reference sequence). This CDR3 is built from 14 residues. The CDR3 here is CASSEWVSDTEAFF. The DNA of the CDR3 is TGTGCCAGCAGTGAGTGGGTTAGTGACACTGAAGCTTTCTTT.

This clonotype has only a few counts. The chain employs TRBV20-1 and TRBJ1-3, with 8 nucleotides matching TRBD1. The J segment lost 1 base and the V segment lost 3 bases, leaving 5 bases of the junction unmatched. Germline V gives CDR1 DFQATT, CDR2 SNEGSKA (reference sequence). The length of the CDR3 is 15 residues. The DNA for the CDR3 is TGCAGTGCTAGGGACAGGGTGATTTCTGGAAACACCATATATTTT. Its translation: CSARDRVISGNTIYF.

V usage is TRBV7-9 and J usage is TRBJ1-2, with a tentative D call TRBD1 (6 bases). With 0 bases removed from V and 1 base from J, the gap between germline ends came to 18 bases. The CDR3 is 18 amino acids. The germline CDR1 and CDR2 sequences are SEHNR and FQNEAQ (reference sequence). CDR3 loop: CASSLAGPPGVGNYGYTF. Here the CDR3 DNA reads TGTGCCAGCAGCTTAGCCGGTCCCCCAGGGGTTGGTAACTATGGCTACACCTTC.

Details on this clonotype: A clone one base away is much larger, so this may be a read error. The chain employs TRBV7-2 and TRBJ2-7; no definite D call. The germline CDR1 and CDR2 sequences are SGHTA and FQGNSA. The CDR3 loop spans 14 amino acids. CDR3 nucleotides: TGCGCCAGCAGCCTCACGGCCGAGTCCTACGAGCAGTACTTC. It codes for CASSLTAESYEQYF.

This clonotype showed up many times. The rearrangement uses TRBV9 and TRBJ2-7; 7 nucleotides match TRBD1. CDR3 length: 15 amino acids. The germline V gene encodes CDR1 SGDLS and CDR2 YYNGEE. V was pared by 3 bases and J by 3 bases, with 9 bases of the junction left unmatched. The CDR3 region is CASSAGQGVFYEQYF. The CDR3 DNA reads TGTGCCAGCAGCGCCGGGCAGGGGGTCTTCTACGAGCAGTACTTC. Complete variable domain (other parts from reference TRBV9 and TRBJ2-7): DSGVTQTPKHLITATGQRVTLRCSPRSGDLSVYWYQQSLDQGLQFLIQYYNGEERAKGNILERFSAQQFPDLHSELNLSSLELGDSALYFCASSAGQGVFYEQYFGPGTRLTVT.

V usage is TRBV4-1 and J usage is TRBJ2-7, with 9 bases fitting TRBD1. Trimming at V came to 3 bases and at J to 4 bases, leaving 4 bases not matched to a gene. CDR3 length equals 14 residues. From germline, CDR1 is MGHRA and CDR2 YSYEKL. For the CDR3, the DNA is TGCGCCAGCAGCCAGCAGACAGGGGGTTACGAGCAGTACTTC. Translated: CASSQQTGGYEQYF.